This T cell receptor (beta chain) was retrieved from a study of beta chain features in type 1 diabetes (dated by TCRdb to 2016 to 2019). The study in broad terms: Patients and healthy donors did not differ in mean age, gender distribution, total cell number or subset yield. A total of about 100 million sorted cells were examined across all samples, and RNA yield correlated strongly with the number of cells per subset. The study compared TCRB repertoires of sorted circulating CD4+ T cell subsets between recently diagnosed type 1 diabetes patients and matched healthy donors. Regulatory and stem cell-like memory subsets were obtained from only 8 patients and about 8 healthy donors, while naive and central memory subsets were obtained from all 28 donors. What the authors observed across the whole study: Because cDNA rather than genomic DNA was sequenced, highly expressing activated cells could have been over-represented, although no difference in activation and CD3 levels was found between groups. Fewer insertions and more nucleotide deletions at VDJ recombination sites were observed in patients with type 1 diabetes, implying thymic rearrangement abnormalities. Because the HLA sub-analyses included only small numbers of individuals, any influence of HLA type on TCRB rearrangement was left unresolved. Naive, central memory and regulatory TCRB repertoires appeared to be more similar among patients than among healthy donors. A moderate but significant shortening of TCRB CDR3 length was observed in type 1 diabetes patients in all four CD4+ subsets. PCR might favor shorter templates, but patient and control samples were amplified and corrected together, so any skew would affect both groups equally.

The entire amount of isolated RNA was reverse transcribed using the High Capacity cDNA Reverse Transcription Kit, so the sequenced TCRB transcripts were expressed ones. Deep immunoSEQ sequencing was performed on naive, central memory and regulatory T cell samples, with an average of roughly 3.5 million total reads per sample. Sorted cells were lysed in RLT buffer and RNA was extracted with DNase-treated RNeasy Micro or Mini kits, depending on cell number. Each cell subset was processed on its own to prevent cross-contamination, while patient and healthy donor samples were processed together. The immunoSEQ multiplex PCR was used to amplify TCRB sequences from cDNA, generating 87-bp fragments that spanned the CDR3 region. Sequencing of the amplicons was performed on the Illumina HiSeq platform. In the paper's pipeline: PCR bias was corrected computationally using synthetic template baselines, and reads within Hamming distance 2 were collapsed, with unmergeable singletons discarded. Reads were aligned against IMGT so that V, D and J genes, CDR3 length and insertions or deletions at six rearrangement sites could be assigned. Within each subset, clonotype counts were normalized to the number of sorted cells before true diversity and Gini coefficients were calculated with the tcR R package. The overlap coefficient, calculated on TCRB nucleotide sequences, was used to quantify repertoire sharing. Out-of-frame TCRB sequences from naive cells were analyzed as a proxy for the pre-selection repertoire. The immuneACCESS repertoire file appears here via TCRdb, limited to in-frame rearrangements. These files lack a portion of the clones; in checked studies, under half of the deficit traces to unresolved V genes, and the cause of the others is not known. The V and J calls and the clone size are those of that table, but D and trimming were determined from the DNA. The table for this sample lists about 270,000 clones; over 11% of them were counted only once. Clones ranked in the top ten supply approximately 0.015% of the sample.

Comment on this clone: Its binding antigen is unknown. Base quality data are lacking; no much larger clone is found one base away.

A single peripheral blood draw of about 116 mL on average was collected from each donor into heparinised tubes. Using a panel that included CD45RO, CCR7, CD25, CD127, CD95 and CD27, naive, central memory, regulatory and stem cell-like memory CD4+ T cells were sorted on a BD FACSAria II. A purity above 95% was achieved for all sorted populations. PBMCs were isolated right away by Lymphoprep density gradient centrifugation and were stained directly, without culture. To minimize batch effects, samples were stained and sorted in pairs, one healthy donor with one patient per experiment. The germline V end is reduced by 0 bases and the J end by 5 bases; junction bases left unmatched: 18. Taken from the germline V gene, the CDR1 and CDR2 loops are SGHRS and YFSETQ. The CDR3 numbers 19 residues from cysteine through phenylalanine. The entry retains the CDR3 DNA only, 57 bases that are in frame from base 1.

Material: naive CD4+ T cells from blood. In the paper's terms, the cell subset or site label means: true naive CD4+ T cells. The receptor was derived from a man aged 25-45 years with type 1 diabetes. Recombination joined TRBV5-1 with TRBJ2-7; TRBD1 aligns with 9 central bases. The DNA sequence reads TGCGCCAGCAGCTTGGTTAGGGGACAGGGCGTGAGGAGTTGGAACGAGCAGTACTTC. Translated, it gives CASSLVRGQGVRSWNEQYF.